The clone carrying this T cell receptor beta chain has at least ten counts. Its target is unknown. These data are taken from a study of T cells in Graves' hyperthyroidism and ophthalmopathy. General study points: Most expanded thyroid clonotypes above 0.001 also appeared in blood. Progression to ophthalmopathy was predicted a median of approximately 6.4 months early. Ophthalmopathy cases were set apart from stable hyperthyroidism by a 13 V-J model.

Clinical symptoms, serum thyroxine and TRAb, thyroid ultrasound and orbital computed tomography were used for the diagnoses. There were TCR beta CDR3 regions amplified from RNA transcripts. A first-round RT-PCR of the TCR CDR3 used the HTBI primer set. TCRdb fed the multiplex PCR reads into MiXCR, producing one record per CDR3 protein. The profile shows over 650,000 distinct CDR3 sequences, over 40% of them singletons. The CDR3 is 15 residues long. Germline V gene lookup returns CDR1 SGHVS and CDR2 FNYEAQ. Trimming removed 3 bases from V and 0 bases from J; junction bases left unmatched: 2. Sequencing input: peripheral blood or thyroid tissue (not recorded which). This receptor was obtained from an adult man with Graves' disease, either hyperthyroidism or ophthalmopathy (not recorded which). The chain joins TRBV7-6 to TRBJ2-7; 10 nucleotides match TRBD1. The CDR3 is CASSLGQGPSYEQYF. The CDR3 DNA reads as TGTGCCAGCAGCTTGGGACAGGGGCCCTCCTACGAGCAGTACTTC.